These 17 T cell receptor beta chains share one sample of origin, sequenced in a study of T-cell memory formation after mild COVID-19. MiXCR was run by TCRdb on the 5' RACE reads, yielding one entry per CDR3 protein. The data show 550,000 to 700,000 distinct CDR3 sequences, around 15% seen once. Input material: PBMCs or a T cell subset sorted from them (not recorded which). All receptors derive from an adult woman who had mild COVID-19 (a few samples of this study predate the infection). Cell type and time point are not known.

This clonotype was detected a few times. V gene TRBV2 combines with J gene TRBJ2-7, with D possibly TRBD1 on 5 matching bases. Trimming removed 6 bases at V and 3 bases at J, with 12 bases between. Germline lookup yields CDR1 SNHLY and CDR2 FYNNEI. The CDR3 runs 13 residues. The CDR3, as DNA: TGTGCCAGCAGGAAACAGGACCACTACGAGCAGTACTTC. It specifies CASRKQDHYEQYF.

The chain employs TRBV7-3 and TRBJ1-1; 11 bases are shared with TRBD1. CDR1 is SGHTA and CDR2 is FQGTGA in the germline V gene. With 6 bases clipped from V and 4 bases from J, the junction kept 7 bases outside the gene matches. The CDR3 has 15 residues. CDR3 sequence reads: CASSFGQGAPTEAFF. CDR3 DNA sequence: TGTGCCAGCAGTTTCGGACAGGGGGCGCCCACTGAAGCTTTCTTT.

The chain is built from TRBV7-9 and TRBJ2-7; D is unresolved. Trimming shortened V by 5 bases and J by 2 bases, and 10 bases separated the two germline ends. Per germline, CDR1 SEHNR and CDR2 FQNEAQ (reference sequence). This CDR3 is built from 13 residues. The CDR3 region has the DNA TGTGCCAGCAGCAAAGACAAGGCCTACGAGCAGTACTTC. Its protein product is CASSKDKAYEQYF.

This clonotype was counted only a few times. This chain uses TRBV7-3 with TRBJ2-3; D uncertain. Trimming removed 2 bases at V and 3 bases at J, with 9 bases between. The CDR3 is 14 amino acids. Germline-derived CDR1 and CDR2 are SGHTA and FQGTGA. The CDR3 DNA reads TGTGCCAGCAGCTTAGGCCTCCAGACAGATACGCAGTATTTT. Amino acids: CASSLGLQTDTQYF.

V and J are TRBV11-2 and TRBJ2-2; a weak D match, TRBD2 (6 bases). The CDR3 sequence is 14 residues long. V was trimmed by 4 bases and J by 8 bases, leaving 14 bases between them. Germline V gives CDR1 SGHAT, CDR2 FQNNGV. CDR3 sequence (DNA): TGTGCCAGCAGCTGGGACTCGGCCCCTGGGGAGCTGTTTTTT. Translating gives CASSWDSAPGELFF.

The V and J genes are TRBV29-1 and TRBJ2-7; D might be TRBD1 or TRBD2, each matching 5 bases. CDR3 size: 16 residues. Germline-derived CDR1 and CDR2 are SQVTM and ANQGSEA. The V end lost 3 bases, the J end lost 5 bases, and 23 bases lay between the germline ends. CDR3 coding DNA: TGCAGCGTTGAGGATATTGGGACGCCGGTGGGGAACGAGCAGTACTTC. Its translation: CSVEDIGTPVGNEQYF.

The chain combines TRBV18 with TRBJ2-5, with 9 bases matching TRBD1. The CDR3 runs 14 residues. CDR1 is KGHSH and CDR2 is LQKENI in the germline V gene. V lost 3 bases to trimming and J lost 4 bases; unmatched junction nucleotides: 3. CDR3 in amino acids: CASSPGTGPETQYF. CDR3 DNA sequence: TGTGCCAGCTCACCGGGGACAGGGCCAGAGACCCAGTACTTC.

In this sample, this clonotype turned up a few times. The chain couples TRBV5-1 to TRBJ1-2; D is uncertain. The V and J ends lost 0 bases and 2 bases respectively, with 11 bases between them. In germline, CDR1 is SGHRS, CDR2 YFSETQ. This CDR3 region has 15 residues. CDR3 in amino acids: CASSLVQGGNYGYTF. The CDR3 nucleotides read TGCGCCAGCAGCTTGGTCCAAGGAGGCAACTATGGCTACACCTTC.

V is TRBV7-2 and J is TRBJ1-2; a weak D match, TRBD1 (5 bases). Deletions cut 0 bases from V and 4 bases from J, with 12 bases between. CDR3 size: 15 residues. Germline loops: CDR1 SGHTA, CDR2 FQGNSA. The CDR3 nucleotides are TGTGCCAGCAGCTTAGCTGAGGGGCAGTCCTATGGCTACACCTTC. Encoded protein: CASSLAEGQSYGYTF.

CDR3 DNA: TGTGCCAGCAGGCCGGGACATGCCTACGAGCAGTACTTC. Translating gives CASRPGHAYEQYF. This rearrangement joins TRBV6-1 to TRBJ2-7; D perhaps matches TRBD1 (6 bases). CDR3 length: 13 residues. Trimming removed 6 bases from V and 2 bases from J, with 11 bases in between. Per germline, CDR1 MNHNS and CDR2 SASEGT.

V gene TRBV7-8 combines with J gene TRBJ2-7; D call uncertain. V lost 2 bases and J 2 bases, leaving 19 bases between the germline ends. The CDR3 totals 17 residues. Germline V lookup: CDR1 SGHVS, CDR2 FQNEAQ. The CDR3 reads CASSLSRPRQSTYEQYF. CDR3 bases: TGTGCCAGCAGCTTAAGCAGGCCACGGCAGTCTACCTACGAGCAGTACTTC.

In this sample, this clonotype turned up a few times. J is TRBJ1-1 and V is TRBV5-1; no clear D. CDR1 and CDR2 from the germline V gene are SGHRS and YFSETQ. Between the trimmed V and J ends, which lost 4 bases and 5 bases, there was a span of 12 bases. The CDR3 totals 13 residues. The CDR3 is CASSLEWGTEAFF. CDR3 nucleotide sequence: TGCGCCAGCAGCCTGGAGTGGGGTACTGAAGCTTTCTTT. Looking up the rest from reference TRBV5-1 and TRBJ1-1 gives the full variable domain: KAGVTQTPRYLIKTRGQQVTLSCSPISGHRSVSWYQQTPGQGLQFLFEYFSETQRNKGNFPGRFSGRQFSNSRSEMNVSTLELGDSALYLCASSLEWGTEAFFGQGTRLTVV.

The chain has TRBV30 and TRBJ2-7, with D possibly TRBD1 on 6 matching bases. Trimming removed 4 bases at V and 2 bases at J, with 15 bases between. The length of the CDR3 is 14 residues. Germline lookup yields CDR1 GTSNPN and CDR2 SVGIG (reference sequence). This chain's CDR3 is CAWTPKGVAYEQYF. The CDR3, as DNA: TGTGCCTGGACTCCGAAGGGGGTGGCCTACGAGCAGTACTTC.

The rearrangement links TRBV12-3 or TRBV12-4 to TRBJ1-2, with TRBD1 identical over 8 bases. Trimming cost V 2 bases and J 5 bases; bases outside gene matches: 4. This CDR3 contains 14 residues. The CDR3 region is CASSLSDRGYGYTF. DNA for the CDR3: TGTGCCAGCAGTTTATCAGACAGGGGATATGGCTACACCTTC.

V and J are TRBV12-3 or TRBV12-4 and TRBJ2-1; D is unresolved. This CDR3 spans 12 amino acids. The ends were cut back, 5 bases at V and 10 bases at J, with 12 bases in the middle. CDR3 sequence: CASSRTVVEQFF. The CDR3 region has the DNA TGTGCCAGCAGTCGCACAGTAGTGGAGCAGTTCTTC.

The rearrangement links TRBV5-6 to TRBJ2-7; 11 bases align to TRBD1. Germline loops: CDR1 SGHDT, CDR2 YYEEEE. The CDR3 loop spans 15 amino acids. J gave up 11 bases and V 4 bases, and 14 bases lay outside the gene matches. The CDR3 spells CASSPGTGGTTSKYF. As DNA, the CDR3 is TGTGCCAGCAGCCCAGGGACAGGGGGTACTACGAGCAAGTACTTC.

In its sample, this clonotype was seen many times. The chain links TRBV20-1 to TRBJ1-2; D remains ambiguous. Germline V gene sequence: CDR1 DFQATT, CDR2 SNEGSKA (reference sequence). Trimming removed 0 bases at V and 7 bases at J, with 12 bases between. The CDR3 runs to 13 residues. This chain's CDR3 is CSARERTRGGYTF. DNA of the CDR3: TGCAGTGCTAGAGAAAGGACCCGGGGTGGCTACACCTTC.